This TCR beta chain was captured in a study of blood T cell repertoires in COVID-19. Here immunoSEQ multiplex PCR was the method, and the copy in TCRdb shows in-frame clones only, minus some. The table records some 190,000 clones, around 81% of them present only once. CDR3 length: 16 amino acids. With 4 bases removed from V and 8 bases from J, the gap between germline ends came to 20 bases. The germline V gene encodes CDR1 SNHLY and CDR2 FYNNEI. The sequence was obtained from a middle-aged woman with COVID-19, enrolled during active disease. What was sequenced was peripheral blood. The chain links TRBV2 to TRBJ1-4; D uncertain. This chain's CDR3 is CASSGTPPERREKLFF. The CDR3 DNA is TGTGCCAGCAGTGGAACCCCCCCGGAGCGGCGCGAAAAACTGTTTTTT.